These 13 T cell receptor beta chains share one sample of origin, sequenced in a study of response to subunit inactivated influenza vaccine. A single record per CDR3 protein comes from TCRdb applying MiXCR to the RT-PCR reads. The repertoire holds 500,000 to 600,000 distinct CDR3 sequences, with over 9.5% as singletons. The sample in question was PBMCs from blood, obtained on the day of vaccination. Every receptor here comes from a man aged 50 to 59 who received an inactivated influenza vaccine.

V gene TRBV7-2 combines with J gene TRBJ2-4, with 8 positions matching TRBD2. Germline CDR1 reads SGHTA; CDR2 reads FQGNSA. Germline trimming cut 0 bases from V and 1 base from J; bases unmatched to any gene: 8. CDR3 length: 18 amino acids. The CDR3 protein is CASSLASGALGAKNIQYF. CDR3 nucleotides: TGTGCCAGCAGCTTAGCTAGCGGGGCGTTGGGGGCCAAAAACATTCAGTACTTC.

This clonotype was recorded at least ten times. This chain links TRBV18 with TRBJ1-1; a weak D match, TRBD1 (5 bases). The V gene lost 5 bases and the J gene lost 4 bases, with 14 bases spanning the gap. The CDR3 has 14 amino acids. The germline V gene has CDR1 KGHSH and CDR2 LQKENI. The CDR3 DNA reads as TGTGCCAGCTCAAGCAGGGAACTGGGCACTGAAGCTTTCTTT. This codes for CASSSRELGTEAFF.

The J gene is TRBJ2-1, the V gene TRBV6-2 or TRBV6-3; D gene uncertain. Germline V gene lookup returns CDR1 MNHEY and CDR2 SVGEGT. This CDR3 has 12 residues. V was cut by 2 bases and J by 5 bases, with 4 bases left in between. In nucleotides, the CDR3 is TGTGCCAGCAGTTACACCGACAATGAGCAGTTCTTC. Translated: CASSYTDNEQFF.

This clonotype was seen repeatedly, ten times or more. The chain combines TRBV18 with TRBJ2-7; the D is unclear. Germline loops: CDR1 KGHSH, CDR2 LQKENI. The V and J ends lost 3 bases and 3 bases respectively, with 15 bases between them. The CDR3 sequence is 15 residues long. CDR3 protein: CASSPSLFLSYEQYF. The CDR3, as DNA: TGTGCCAGCTCACCCTCCCTCTTCCTAAGCTACGAGCAGTACTTC.

The V gene is TRBV4-3, the J gene TRBJ2-5; TRBD2 aligns across 8 bases. This CDR3 has 17 amino acids. J was trimmed by 5 bases and V by 0 bases; bases with no gene match: 11. Looked up from germline, CDR1 is LGHNA and CDR2 is YSLEER. The CDR3 DNA reads as TGCGCCAGCAGCCAAGATGGGCCGGGGGGGGCCGGGGAGACCCAGTACTTC. Its protein product is CASSQDGPGGAGETQYF.

The chain recombines TRBV6-1 with TRBJ2-1, with 15 bases matching TRBD2. This CDR3 is built from 17 residues. Germline CDR1 MNHNS, CDR2 SASEGT. Trimming cost V 6 bases and J 9 bases; bases outside gene matches: 12. The CDR3 DNA sequence: TGTGCCAGCAGATCACCGGGACTAGCGGGGGGCCGCGGTGAGCAGTTCTTC. This sequence encodes CASRSPGLAGGRGEQFF.

This clonotype showed up many times. The gene calls are TRBV29-1 and TRBJ2-2; no firm D call. Per germline, CDR1 SQVTM and CDR2 ANQGSEA. Trimming removed 7 bases from V and 0 bases from J, with 9 bases in between. The CDR3 has 13 residues. The CDR3 DNA follows: TGCAGCGCCGGTTCCGCGAACACCGGGGAGCTGTTTTTT. It is translated as CSAGSANTGELFF.

This clonotype has a handful of counts. The rearrangement uses TRBV28 and TRBJ2-7; D uncertain. Germline CDR1 and CDR2: MDHEN and SYDVKM. V was trimmed by 7 bases and J by 0 bases, leaving 13 bases between them. The CDR3 sequence is 14 residues long. The CDR3 is CASTPGGNSYEQYF. CDR3 in DNA: TGTGCCAGCACCCCCGGTGGAAACTCCTACGAGCAGTACTTC.

This clonotype was observed many times. V usage is TRBV7-7 and J usage is TRBJ2-2; D could derive from TRBD1 or TRBD2 (5 bases each). Germline-derived CDR1 and CDR2 are SSHAT and FNYEAQ (reference sequence). V lost 6 bases and J lost 7, with 15 bases in between. The CDR3 is 14 residues long. The CDR3 spells CASSRDRVIGELFF. The DNA for the CDR3 is TGTGCCAGCAGTCGGGACCGGGTCATCGGGGAGCTGTTTTTT.

Many counts were recorded for this clonotype. The chain uses TRBV6-1 and TRBJ2-1; 8 bases line up with TRBD2. J lost 7 bases, V lost 8 bases, and 13 bases had no gene match. CDR3 length equals 15 residues. CDR1 is MNHNS and CDR2 is SASEGT in the germline V gene. The CDR3 protein is CASWSGGLVVNEQFF. The CDR3 bases are TGTGCCAGCTGGTCCGGGGGACTAGTTGTAAATGAGCAGTTCTTC.

The V and J genes are TRBV5-1 and TRBJ2-3, with TRBD2 identical over 10 bases. Germline V CDR1 and CDR2: SGHRS, YFSETQ. After removal of 4 bases from V and 2 bases from J, the junction contained 7 bases not matched to a gene. This CDR3 spans 16 amino acids. CDR3 loop: CASSPIAGGPTDTQYF. CDR3 sequence (DNA): TGCGCCAGCAGCCCGATAGCGGGGGGACCCACAGATACGCAGTATTTT.

The chain combines TRBV4-1 with TRBJ1-4; 7 bases line up with TRBD1. V shed 4 bases and J 5 bases; nucleotides not matched to a gene: 4. The CDR3 runs 14 residues. Looked up from germline, CDR1 is MGHRA and CDR2 is YSYEKL. CDR3 region: CASSLTGLNEKLFF. In DNA form, the CDR3 reads TGCGCCAGCAGCCTGACAGGGTTGAATGAAAAACTGTTTTTT.

The chain joins TRBV5-8 to TRBJ2-6; no clear D gene. Germline V gene sequence: CDR1 SGHTS, CDR2 YDEGEE. The CDR3 sequence is 17 residues long. Trimming removed 4 bases at V and 0 bases at J, with 14 bases between. CDR3 sequence: CASSRARLSSGANVLTF. CDR3 nucleotides: TGTGCCAGCAGCCGGGCCAGATTGAGCTCTGGGGCCAACGTCCTGACTTTC.